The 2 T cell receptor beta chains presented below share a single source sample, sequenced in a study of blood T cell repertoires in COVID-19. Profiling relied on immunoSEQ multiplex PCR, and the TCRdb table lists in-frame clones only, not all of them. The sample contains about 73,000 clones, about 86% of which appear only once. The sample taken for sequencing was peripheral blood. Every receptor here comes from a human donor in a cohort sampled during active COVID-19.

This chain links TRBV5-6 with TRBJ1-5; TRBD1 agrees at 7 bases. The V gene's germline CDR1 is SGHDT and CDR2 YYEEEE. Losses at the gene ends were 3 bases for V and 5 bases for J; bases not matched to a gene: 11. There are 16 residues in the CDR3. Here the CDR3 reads CASSSGDSGEDQPQHF. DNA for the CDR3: TGTGCCAGCAGCTCCGGGGACAGTGGTGAGGATCAGCCCCAGCATTTT.

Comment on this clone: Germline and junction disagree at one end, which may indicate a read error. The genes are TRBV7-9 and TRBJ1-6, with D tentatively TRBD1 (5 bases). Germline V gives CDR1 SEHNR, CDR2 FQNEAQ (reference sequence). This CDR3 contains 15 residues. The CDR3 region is CASSGGVGDYSSLHF. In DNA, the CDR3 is TGTGCCAGCAGCGGAGGAGTAGGGGACTATTCATCCCTCCACTTT.